This T cell receptor beta chain was sequenced for a study of blood T cells in healthy people across ages. This clonotype was counted a single time. Germline V gene lookup returns CDR1 SGHKS and CDR2 YYEKEE (reference sequence). The CDR3 runs to 14 residues. J gave up 7 bases and V 4 bases, and 8 bases lay outside the gene matches. The second PCR ran roughly 7 to 11 cycles with a sample-barcoded 5' primer and J-beta primers. From the 5' RACE reads, TCRdb called clonotypes with MiXCR, one entry per CDR3 protein. The sample comprises hundreds of thousands of distinct CDR3 sequences, approximately 60% of which are singletons, and roughly 26% rests with the top ten.

The source of this sequence is a man aged 35-49 years in good health. The sequencing sample was made of blood. The chain uses TRBV5-5 and TRBJ1-1, with 9 bases matching TRBD1. The CDR3 loop reads CASSRSRDRVEAFF. The CDR3 DNA sequence: TGTGCCAGCAGCCGGTCCCGGGACAGGGTTGAAGCTTTCTTT.